A single sample is the source of the 21 T cell receptor beta chains below, sequenced in a study of blood T cell repertoires in COVID-19. Libraries were prepared by immunoSEQ multiplex PCR; TCRdb keeps only in-frame clonotypes and omits some of them. Of a few hundred thousand clones in the sample, about four fifths were seen once. Source material: peripheral blood. The source of these receptors is a woman under 30 with acute or convalescent COVID-19.

V and J are TRBV6-2 or TRBV6-3 and TRBJ1-2; D not resolved. The CDR3 contains 13 residues. With 4 bases removed from V and 1 base from J, the gap between germline ends came to 7 bases. Per the germline V gene, CDR1 is MNHEY and CDR2 is SVGEGT. This chain's CDR3 is CASSSQINYGYTF. CDR3 nucleotides: TGTGCCAGCAGTTCACAGATTAACTATGGCTACACCTTC.

The J gene is TRBJ2-7, the V gene TRBV5-6; 8 nucleotides match TRBD2. The CDR3 extends over 14 amino acids. The V gene end was trimmed by 2 bases and the J gene end by 6 bases; junction bases not matched to a gene: 7. Germline-derived CDR1 and CDR2 are SGHDT and YYEEEE. DNA of the CDR3: TGTGCCAGCAGCTTTGGACTAGCCCACGGCGAGCAGTACTTC. Protein product: CASSFGLAHGEQYF.

As concerns this clone: Other DNA sequences in the same sample also yield this CDR3. The chain links TRBV30 to TRBJ1-5; no clear D. Trimming pared 1 base from V and 1 base from J, leaving 5 bases between. The CDR3 length is 13 residues. Looked up from germline, CDR1 is GTSNPN and CDR2 is SVGIG (reference sequence). The CDR3, as DNA: TGTGCCTGGAGTGCCTTGAGCAATCAGCCCCAGCATTTT. Protein product: CAWSALSNQPQHF.

This chain connects TRBV4-1 to TRBJ2-7, with 7 positions matching TRBD1. V was clipped by 0 bases and J by 0 bases; unmatched bases: 8. CDR1 is MGHRA, CDR2 YSYEKL, per germline. The CDR3 loop spans 17 amino acids. The CDR3 coding sequence is TGCGCCAGCAGCCAAGAAGTGACAGGGTTAATCTCCTACGAGCAGTACTTC. Translating gives CASSQEVTGLISYEQYF.

The rearrangement links TRBV9 to TRBJ2-7; 9 nucleotides agree with TRBD2. The germline CDR1 and CDR2 sequences are SGDLS and YYNGEE. Losses at the gene ends were 4 bases for V and 4 bases for J; bases not matched to a gene: 3. This CDR3 has 13 residues. The CDR3 protein is CASSTGLAYEQYF. In nucleotides, the CDR3 is TGTGCCAGCAGCACGGGACTAGCTTACGAGCAGTACTTC.

The chain employs TRBV5-6 and TRBJ2-2, with 9 positions matching TRBD2. Trimming removed 2 bases from V and 4 bases from J; junction bases left unmatched: 6. This CDR3 spans 16 amino acids. Germline-derived CDR1 and CDR2 are SGHDT and YYEEEE. The CDR3 sequence is CASSFMAGGRTGELFF. The CDR3 DNA is TGTGCCAGCAGCTTCATGGCGGGAGGGCGCACCGGGGAGCTGTTTTTT. Full variable domain (outside the CDR3, taken from reference TRBV5-6 and TRBJ2-2): DAGVTQSPTHLIKTRGQQVTLRCSPKSGHDTVSWYQQALGQGPQFIFQYYEEEERQRGNFPDRFSGHQFPNYSSELNVNALLLGDSALYLCASSFMAGGRTGELFFGEGSRLTVL.

The chain carries TRBV7-9 and TRBJ1-2; TRBD1 agrees at 10 bases. The CDR3 contains 15 residues. The ends lost 1 base at V and 8 bases at J; junction bases unmatched: 7. Germline CDR1 and CDR2: SEHNR and FQNEAQ (reference sequence). CDR3 bases: TGTGCCAGCAGCTTAGGGGGACAGGGGCGACTCGGCTACACCTTC. The encoded protein is CASSLGGQGRLGYTF.

The chain couples TRBV5-6 to TRBJ2-3, with D possibly TRBD1 on 6 matching bases. Trimming removed 4 bases at V and 4 bases at J, with 22 bases between. Germline V gene sequence: CDR1 SGHDT, CDR2 YYEEEE. CDR3 length: 17 residues. CDR3: CASSDIDRLRGADTQYF. Here the CDR3 DNA reads TGTGCCAGCAGCGATATCGACAGGCTCAGGGGTGCAGATACGCAGTATTTT.

The chain links TRBV27 to TRBJ1-2; 10 bases match TRBD1. Germline loops: CDR1 MNHEY, CDR2 SMNVEV (reference sequence). J gave up 4 bases and V 4 bases, and 3 bases lay outside the gene matches. The CDR3 runs 14 residues. CDR3 nucleotide sequence: TGTGCCAGCAGTTCTCGGACAGGGGGCTATGGCTACACCTTC. This sequence encodes CASSSRTGGYGYTF.

This sequence joins TRBV3-1 (or the pseudogene TRBV3-2) and TRBJ2-4, with 7 bases aligning to TRBD1. Germline trimming cut 6 bases from V and 8 bases from J; bases unmatched to any gene: 7. The CDR3 consists of 13 residues. The V gene's germline CDR1 is LGHDT and CDR2 YNNKEL (reference sequence). The CDR3 coding sequence is TGTGCCAGCAGACCGACAGGGCTGGACATTCAGTACTTC. Translated, it gives CASRPTGLDIQYF.

The CDR3 nucleotides read TGTGCCTGGAGGGAGGACCGGCCCTACGAGCAGTACTTC. It is translated as CAWREDRPYEQYF. The chain combines TRBV30 with TRBJ2-7; possible D gene TRBD2, 5 bases. Germline CDR1 is GTSNPN and CDR2 is SVGIG (reference sequence). The germline V and J ends were trimmed by 3 bases and 2 bases, with 11 bases remaining between them. The CDR3 covers 13 residues.

This clone appeared a few times. The chain employs TRBV7-9 and TRBJ2-2; 9 bases map to TRBD1. With V trimmed by 6 bases and J by 0 bases, 5 bases remained unmatched. The germline gives CDR1 SEHNR, CDR2 FQNEAQ (reference sequence). This CDR3 contains 16 residues. For the CDR3, the DNA is TGTGCCAGCAGACAAACAGGGGGCCCGAACACCGGGGAGCTGTTTTTT. This encodes CASRQTGGPNTGELFF.

This chain links TRBV7-9 with TRBJ1-1, with D perhaps matching TRBD1 (6 bases). The germline CDR1 and CDR2 sequences are SEHNR and FQNEAQ (reference sequence). The CDR3 loop spans 16 amino acids. Deletions cut 7 bases from V and 1 base from J, with 19 bases between. DNA of the CDR3: TGTGCCAGCACCCCAGTGGGGGCAGGAGCGAACACTGAAGCTTTCTTT. Its protein product is CASTPVGAGANTEAFF.

The chain employs TRBV30 and TRBJ2-7; tentatively, D is TRBD1 (6 bases). The CDR3 totals 16 residues. The V end lost 1 base, the J end lost 1 base, and 17 bases lay between the germline ends. Germline CDR1 is GTSNPN and CDR2 is SVGIG (reference sequence). The CDR3 sequence is CAWSALITGRSYEQYF. The CDR3 DNA sequence: TGTGCCTGGAGTGCTTTGATTACAGGGAGATCCTACGAGCAGTACTTC.

Note on this clone: This sample includes further DNA sequences coding for the same CDR3. The rearrangement links TRBV15 to TRBJ1-1, with a possible D match to TRBD1 (6 bases). The CDR3 is 14 residues long. CDR1 is LNHNV, CDR2 YYDKDF, per germline (reference sequence). V was cut by 3 bases and J by 1 base, with 9 bases left in between. CDR3 amino acids: CATSRTGQNTEAFF. The CDR3 DNA is TGTGCCACCAGCAGGACAGGACAGAACACTGAAGCTTTCTTT.

The gene calls are TRBV5-5 and TRBJ1-6; 9 nucleotides match TRBD1. J gave up 10 bases and V 0 bases, and 11 bases lay outside the gene matches. Germline V lookup: CDR1 SGHKS, CDR2 YYEKEE (reference sequence). This CDR3 spans 17 amino acids. The DNA of the CDR3 is TGTGCCAGCAGCTTGGATAAAGGGACAGGGATCGGCTCACCCCTCCACTTT. It codes for CASSLDKGTGIGSPLHF.

V gene TRBV4-3 combines with J gene TRBJ1-5, with D uncertain. Between the trimmed V and J ends, which lost 0 bases and 6 bases, there was a span of 12 bases. This CDR3 spans 15 amino acids. From germline, CDR1 is LGHNA and CDR2 YSLEER. The DNA for the CDR3 is TGCGCCAGCAGCCAAGATGCGGCATCTTCTCAGCCCCAGCATTTT. This translates into CASSQDAASSQPQHF.

A remark on this clone: The junction differs from germline at one of its ends, possibly a read error. The V and J genes are TRBV6-2 or TRBV6-3 and TRBJ1-2; a possible D gene is TRBD1 (5 bases). In germline, CDR1 is MNHEY, CDR2 SVGEGT. The CDR3 runs 12 residues. The CDR3 DNA sequence: TGTGCCAGCAGTTACGTAGTGGAGGGACGGACTTTC. Encoded protein: CASSYVVEGRTF.

The V and J genes are TRBV6-5 and TRBJ2-7; 11 nucleotides line up with TRBD2. In germline, CDR1 is MNHEY, CDR2 SVGAGI. V lost 5 bases and J lost 3; bases outside the gene matches: 6. The CDR3 is 15 residues long. CDR3 in amino acids: CASSTQTSGNYEQYF. CDR3 DNA sequence: TGTGCCAGCAGTACCCAGACTAGCGGGAACTACGAGCAGTACTTC.

This clone was recorded once. The V call is TRBV5-4, the J call TRBJ2-7, with TRBD2 as a possible D gene (6 bases). CDR3 length: 13 residues. Trimming shortened V by 9 bases and J by 4 bases, and 17 bases separated the two germline ends. CDR1 and CDR2 from the germline V gene are SGHNT and YYREEE (reference sequence). The DNA of the CDR3 is TGTGCCACCACCCCGGGAGTAGATTACGAGCAGTACTTC. Its protein is CATTPGVDYEQYF.

The V call is TRBV28, the J call TRBJ2-3, with D maybe TRBD2 (6 bases). The ends were cut back, 3 bases at V and 0 bases at J, with 10 bases in the middle. Looked up from germline, CDR1 is MDHEN and CDR2 is SYDVKM. This CDR3 comprises 15 residues. This chain's CDR3 is CASSLGLTSTDTQYF. In DNA form, the CDR3 reads TGTGCCAGCAGTTTGGGACTCACTAGCACAGATACGCAGTATTTT.